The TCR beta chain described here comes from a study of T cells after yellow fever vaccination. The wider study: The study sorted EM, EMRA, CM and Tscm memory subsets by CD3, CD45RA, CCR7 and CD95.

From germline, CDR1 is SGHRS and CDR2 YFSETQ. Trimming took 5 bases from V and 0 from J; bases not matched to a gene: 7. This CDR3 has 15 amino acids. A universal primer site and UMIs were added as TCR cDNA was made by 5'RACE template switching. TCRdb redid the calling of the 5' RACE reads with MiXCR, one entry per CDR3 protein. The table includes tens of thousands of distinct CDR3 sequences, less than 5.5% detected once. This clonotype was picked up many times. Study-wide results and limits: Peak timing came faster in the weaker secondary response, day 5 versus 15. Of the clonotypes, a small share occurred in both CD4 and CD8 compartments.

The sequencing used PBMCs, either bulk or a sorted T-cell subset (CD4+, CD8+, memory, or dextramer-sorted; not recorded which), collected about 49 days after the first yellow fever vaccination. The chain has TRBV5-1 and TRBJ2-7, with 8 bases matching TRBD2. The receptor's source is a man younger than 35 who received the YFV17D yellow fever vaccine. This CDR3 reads CASRVGLASSYEQYF. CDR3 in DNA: TGCGCCAGCAGAGTCGGACTAGCAAGCTCCTACGAGCAGTACTTC.